A selection of T cell receptor beta chains follows, all from one sample in a study of blood T cells in healthy people across ages. From the 5' RACE reads, TCRdb called clonotypes with MiXCR, one entry per CDR3 protein. In the table there are about 1.1 million distinct CDR3 sequences, roughly two fifths of which are singletons. Sequencing was carried out using blood. The receptors originated from a man aged 18 to 29 in good health. Both conserved end residues are part of each CDR3. Fields, in order: clone size, D gene, J gene, V gene, CDR3 DNA, CDR3 protein. A D gene is named only where the DNA matches it firmly. Expanded clones get a size class; other rows say once, few or many, or leave the size out.

size: -; D: -; J: TRBJ2-1; V: TRBV5-1; DNA: TGCGCCAGCAGCTTAGCAGGGGTAACAAACAATGAGCAGTTCTTC; CDR3: CASSLAGVTNNEQFF
size: -; D: -; J: TRBJ2-3; V: TRBV7-2; DNA: TGTGCCAGCAGCCCTCAAGTAGATACGCAGTATTTT; CDR3: CASSPQVDTQYF
size: -; D: TRBD1; J: TRBJ2-5; V: TRBV6-6; DNA: TGTGCCAGCAGTTCGACAGGGGATTGGAATGAGCAGTACTTC; CDR3: CASSSTGDWNEQYF
size: -; D: -; J: TRBJ2-1; V: TRBV7-8; DNA: TGTGCCAGCAGCTTAGTTTCCACACGAGGGAATGAGCAGTTCTTC; CDR3: CASSLVSTRGNEQFF
size: few; D: TRBD2; J: TRBJ2-3; V: TRBV10-3; DNA: TGTGCCATCAGTGTTCTAGCGGGGTCCATATCTAGCACAGATACGCAGTATTTT; CDR3: CAISVLAGSISSTDTQYF
size: -; D: TRBD1; J: TRBJ1-5; V: TRBV30; DNA: TGTGCCTGGAGTGTAAGGGACAGGGGGAATCAGCCCCAGCATTTT; CDR3: CAWSVRDRGNQPQHF
size: -; D: -; J: TRBJ2-2; V: TRBV20-1; DNA: TGCAGTGCCGGGGAGCTGGCCGGGGAGCTGTTTTTT; CDR3: CSAGELAGELFF
size: few; D: -; J: TRBJ2-7; V: TRBV28; DNA: TGTGCCAGCAGTTCGGACAGACCTTCCTACAATGAGCAGTACTTC; CDR3: CASSSDRPSYNEQYF
size: few; D: TRBD1; J: TRBJ1-1; V: TRBV12-3/TRBV12-4; DNA: TGTGCCAGCAGTGGGGACAGACCTGAAGCTTTCTTT; CDR3: CASSGDRPEAFF
size: -; D: TRBD1; J: TRBJ1-2; V: TRBV7-9; DNA: TGTGCCAGCTTTGGGACAGGGAACTATGGCTACACCTTC; CDR3: CASFGTGNYGYTF
size: few; D: TRBD1; J: TRBJ1-5; V: TRBV7-2; DNA: TGTGCCAGCAGCCCGAGGACAGGGCTTAGTCAGCCCCAGCATTTT; CDR3: CASSPRTGLSQPQHF
size: few; D: TRBD2; J: TRBJ2-7; V: TRBV10-3; DNA: TGTGCCATCAGTGCCGCGGGGGTGGGGGAGCAGTACTTC; CDR3: CAISAAGVGEQYF
size: -; D: TRBD2; J: TRBJ2-1; V: TRBV6-2/TRBV6-3; DNA: TGTGCCAGCAGTTACTCGACTAGCGGGGGGCTGAATGAGCAGTTCTTC; CDR3: CASSYSTSGGLNEQFF
size: -; D: -; J: TRBJ1-2; V: TRBV6-2/TRBV6-3; DNA: TGTGCCAGCAGTTACTCGTTGGAGGAAACCTTTTATGGCTACACCTTC; CDR3: CASSYSLEETFYGYTF